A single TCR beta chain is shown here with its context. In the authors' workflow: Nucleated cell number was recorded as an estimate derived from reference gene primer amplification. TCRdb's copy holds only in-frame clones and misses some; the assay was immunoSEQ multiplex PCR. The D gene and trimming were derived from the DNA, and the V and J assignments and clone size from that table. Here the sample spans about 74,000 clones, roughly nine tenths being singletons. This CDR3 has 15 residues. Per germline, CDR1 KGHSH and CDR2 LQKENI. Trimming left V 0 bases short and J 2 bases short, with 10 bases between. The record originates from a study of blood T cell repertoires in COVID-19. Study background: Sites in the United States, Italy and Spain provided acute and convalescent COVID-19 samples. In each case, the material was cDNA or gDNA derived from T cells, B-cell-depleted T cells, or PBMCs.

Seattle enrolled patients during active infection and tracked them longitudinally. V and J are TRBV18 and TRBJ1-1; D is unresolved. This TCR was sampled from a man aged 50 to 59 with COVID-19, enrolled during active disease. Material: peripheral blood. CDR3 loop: CASSPPGVDNTEAFF. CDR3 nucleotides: TGTGCCAGCTCACCACCAGGAGTTGATAACACTGAAGCTTTCTTT.